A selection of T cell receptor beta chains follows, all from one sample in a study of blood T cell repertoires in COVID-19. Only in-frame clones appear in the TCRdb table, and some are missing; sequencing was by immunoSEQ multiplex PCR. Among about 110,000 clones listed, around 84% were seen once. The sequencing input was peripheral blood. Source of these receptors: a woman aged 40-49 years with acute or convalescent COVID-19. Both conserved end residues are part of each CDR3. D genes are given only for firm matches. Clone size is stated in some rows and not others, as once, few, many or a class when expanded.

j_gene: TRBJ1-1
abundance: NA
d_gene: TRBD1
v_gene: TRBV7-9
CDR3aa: CASSLRDRVNTEAFF
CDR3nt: TGTGCCAGCAGCTTAAGGGACAGGGTGAACACTGAAGCTTTCTTT

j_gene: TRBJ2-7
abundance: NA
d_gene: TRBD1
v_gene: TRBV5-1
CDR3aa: CASSWGQGEREQYF
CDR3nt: TGCGCCAGCAGCTGGGGGCAGGGGGAGAGGGAGCAGTACTTC

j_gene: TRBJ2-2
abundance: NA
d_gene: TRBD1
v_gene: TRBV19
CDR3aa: CASSATGGIATGELFF
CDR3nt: TGTGCCAGTAGTGCCACAGGGGGCATCGCCACCGGGGAGCTGTTTTTT

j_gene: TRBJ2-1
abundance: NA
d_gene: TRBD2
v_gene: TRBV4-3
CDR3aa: CASSQAPGTSSTYNEQFF
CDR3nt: TGCGCCAGCAGCCAAGCCCCGGGGACTAGCTCTACCTACAATGAGCAGTTCTTC

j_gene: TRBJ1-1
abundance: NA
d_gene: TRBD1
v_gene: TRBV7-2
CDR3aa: CASSQPRDRGDTEAFF
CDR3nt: TGTGCCAGCAGCCAACCGCGGGACAGGGGAGACACTGAAGCTTTCTTT

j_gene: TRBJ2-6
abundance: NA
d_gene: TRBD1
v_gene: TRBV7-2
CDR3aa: CASSAPGQGSGANVLTF
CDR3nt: TGTGCCAGCAGCGCTCCGGGACAGGGCTCTGGGGCCAACGTCCTGACTTTC

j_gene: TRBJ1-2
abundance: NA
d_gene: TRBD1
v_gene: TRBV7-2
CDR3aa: CASSGPGTGGPTGYTF
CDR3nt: TGTGCCAGCAGCGGGCCCGGGACAGGGGGTCCCACTGGCTACACCTTC

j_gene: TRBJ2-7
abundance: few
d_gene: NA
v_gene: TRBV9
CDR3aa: CASSVGTGSSYEQYF
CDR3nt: TGTGCCAGCAGCGTAGGCACAGGATCCTCCTACGAGCAGTACTTC

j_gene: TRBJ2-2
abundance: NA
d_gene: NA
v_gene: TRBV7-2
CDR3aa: CASSPSTGYGELFF
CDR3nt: TGTGCCAGCAGCCCTAGTACGGGGTACGGGGAGCTGTTTTTT

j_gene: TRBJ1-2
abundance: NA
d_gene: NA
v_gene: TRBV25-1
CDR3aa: CASSVQASGYTF
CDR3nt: TGTGCCAGCAGTGTACAGGCTTCTGGCTACACCTTC

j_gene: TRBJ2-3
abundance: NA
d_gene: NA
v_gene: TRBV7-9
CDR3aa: CASSPFTSQSTDTQYF
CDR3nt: TGTGCCAGCAGCCCTTTTACTAGCCAGAGCACAGATACGCAGTATTTT

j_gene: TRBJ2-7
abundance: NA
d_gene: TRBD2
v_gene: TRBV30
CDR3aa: CAWSVPGKLAGVEQYF
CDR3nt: TGTGCCTGGAGTGTCCCGGGGAAACTAGCGGGGGTCGAGCAGTACTTC

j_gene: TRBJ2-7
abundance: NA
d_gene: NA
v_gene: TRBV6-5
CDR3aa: CASSYLTGHNYEQYF
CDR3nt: TGTGCCAGCAGTTACCTCACGGGACATAACTACGAGCAGTACTTC

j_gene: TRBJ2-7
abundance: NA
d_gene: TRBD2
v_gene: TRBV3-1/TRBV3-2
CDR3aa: CASSPNRGGEQYF
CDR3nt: TGTGCCAGCAGCCCTAACCGGGGGGGTGAGCAGTACTTC

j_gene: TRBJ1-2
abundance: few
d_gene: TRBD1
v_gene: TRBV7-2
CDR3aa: CASSLGTGGNYGYTF
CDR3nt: TGTGCCAGCAGCTTAGGGACAGGGGGCAACTATGGCTACACCTTC

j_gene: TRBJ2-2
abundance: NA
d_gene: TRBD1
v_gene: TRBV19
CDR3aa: CASSIPTGGGTYGELFF
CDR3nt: TGTGCCAGTAGTATACCCACAGGGGGTGGAACGTACGGGGAGCTGTTTTTT

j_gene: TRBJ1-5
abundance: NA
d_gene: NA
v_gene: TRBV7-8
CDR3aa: CASSTDPSQPQHF
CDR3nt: TGTGCCAGCAGTACCGATCCGAGTCAGCCCCAGCATTTT

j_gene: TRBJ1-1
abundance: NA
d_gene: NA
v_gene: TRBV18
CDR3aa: CASSPNRGWTEAFF
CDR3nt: TGTGCCAGCTCACCCAACCGGGGTTGGACTGAAGCTTTCTTT

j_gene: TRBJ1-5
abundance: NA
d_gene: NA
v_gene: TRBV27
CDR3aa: CASSPRDYVFSNQPQHF
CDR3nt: TGTGCCAGCAGCCCCCGGGACTATGTATTTAGCAATCAGCCCCAGCATTTT

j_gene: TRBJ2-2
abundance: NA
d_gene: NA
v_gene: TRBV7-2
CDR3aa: CASSLLPGRYPGELFF
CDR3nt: TGTGCCAGCAGCTTATTACCAGGGAGGTACCCCGGGGAGCTGTTTTTT

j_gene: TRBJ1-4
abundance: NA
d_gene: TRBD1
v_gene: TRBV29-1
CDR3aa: CSVIPGQGGEKLFF
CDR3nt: TGCAGCGTAATACCGGGACAGGGGGGAGAAAAACTGTTTTTT

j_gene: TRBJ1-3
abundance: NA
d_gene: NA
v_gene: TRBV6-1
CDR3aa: CASSGGRHTPGNTIYF
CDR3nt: TGTGCCAGCAGTGGGGGGCGACACACACCTGGAAACACCATATATTTT

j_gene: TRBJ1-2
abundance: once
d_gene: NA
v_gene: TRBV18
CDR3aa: CASSPAPSDYGYTF
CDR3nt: TGTGCCAGCTCTCCCGCACCCTCGGACTATGGCTACACCTTC

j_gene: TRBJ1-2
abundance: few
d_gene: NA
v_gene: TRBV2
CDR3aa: CASPTVNYGYTF
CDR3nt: TGTGCCAGCCCTACAGTCAACTATGGCTACACCTTC

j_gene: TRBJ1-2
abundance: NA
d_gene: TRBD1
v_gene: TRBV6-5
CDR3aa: CASSYGDSNYAYGYTF
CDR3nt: TGTGCCAGCAGTTACGGGGACAGTAATTATGCATATGGCTACACCTTC

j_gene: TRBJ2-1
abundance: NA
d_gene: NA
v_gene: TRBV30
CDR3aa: CAWSVSTLNEQFF
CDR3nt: TGTGCCTGGAGTGTAAGCACTCTGAATGAGCAGTTCTTC

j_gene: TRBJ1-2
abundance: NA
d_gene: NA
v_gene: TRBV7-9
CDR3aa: CASSLGRVERRYGYTF
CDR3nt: TGTGCCAGCAGCTTAGGCAGGGTGGAACGGCGCTATGGCTACACCTTC

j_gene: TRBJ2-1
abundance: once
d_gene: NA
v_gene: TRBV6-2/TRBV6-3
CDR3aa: CASSYSTGLDIRDEQFF
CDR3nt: TGTGCCAGCAGTTACTCGACAGGTTTGGACATAAGGGATGAGCAGTTCTTC

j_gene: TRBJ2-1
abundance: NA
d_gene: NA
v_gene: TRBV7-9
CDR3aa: CASSPGAGTEQFF
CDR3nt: TGTGCCAGCAGCCCCGGGGCCGGGACAGAGCAGTTCTTC

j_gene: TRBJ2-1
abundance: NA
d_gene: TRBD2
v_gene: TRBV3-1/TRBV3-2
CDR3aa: CASSLSGGDEQFF
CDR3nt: TGTGCCAGCAGCCTAAGCGGGGGAGATGAGCAGTTCTTC

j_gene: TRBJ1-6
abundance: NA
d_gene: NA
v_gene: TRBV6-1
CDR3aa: CASSEALQGVVFSFNSPLHF
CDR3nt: TGTGCCAGCAGTGAAGCGCTTCAAGGGGTCGTCTTTTCCTTTAATTCACCCCTCCACTTT

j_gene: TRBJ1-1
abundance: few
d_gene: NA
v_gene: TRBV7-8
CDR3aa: CASSPGLWGAEAFF
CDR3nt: TGTGCCAGCAGCCCGGGCCTTTGGGGCGCTGAAGCTTTCTTT

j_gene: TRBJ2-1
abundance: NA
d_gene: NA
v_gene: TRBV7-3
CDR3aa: CASSFGHPDYNEQFF
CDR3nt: TGTGCCAGCAGCTTCGGACATCCCGACTACAATGAGCAGTTCTTC

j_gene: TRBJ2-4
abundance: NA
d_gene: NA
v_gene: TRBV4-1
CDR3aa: CASSQVPSTAVNIQYF
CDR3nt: TGCGCCAGCAGCCAAGTTCCCTCGACAGCCGTAAACATTCAGTACTTC

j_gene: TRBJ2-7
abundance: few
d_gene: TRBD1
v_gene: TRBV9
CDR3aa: CASSAQGLPYEQYF
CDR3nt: TGTGCCAGCAGCGCACAGGGGCTTCCCTACGAGCAGTACTTC

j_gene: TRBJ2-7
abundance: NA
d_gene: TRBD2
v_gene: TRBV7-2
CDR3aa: CASSISGGAGEQYF
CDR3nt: TGTGCCAGCAGCATTAGCGGGGGGGCAGGAGAGCAGTACTTC

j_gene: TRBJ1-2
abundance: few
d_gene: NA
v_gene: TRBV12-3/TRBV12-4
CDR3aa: CASSLAKQYGYTF
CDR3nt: TGTGCCAGCAGTTTAGCGAAACAATATGGCTACACCTTC

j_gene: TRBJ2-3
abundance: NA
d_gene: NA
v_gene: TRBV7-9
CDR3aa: CASSPGGSTDTQYF
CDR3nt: TGTGCCAGCAGCCCCGGGGGTAGCACAGATACGCAGTATTTT

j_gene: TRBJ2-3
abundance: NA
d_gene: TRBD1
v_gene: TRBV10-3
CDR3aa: CAIDRGTGKDKDTQYF
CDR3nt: TGTGCCATCGATAGGGGGACAGGGAAAGACAAGGATACGCAGTATTTT

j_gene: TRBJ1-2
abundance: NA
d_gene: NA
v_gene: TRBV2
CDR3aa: CASSEAGSSNYGYTF
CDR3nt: TGTGCCAGCAGTGAAGCGGGTAGCTCTAACTATGGCTACACCTTC

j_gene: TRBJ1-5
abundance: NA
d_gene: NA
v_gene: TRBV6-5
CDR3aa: CASCRDGNQPQHF
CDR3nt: TGTGCCAGCTGCAGGGATGGTAATCAGCCCCAGCATTTT

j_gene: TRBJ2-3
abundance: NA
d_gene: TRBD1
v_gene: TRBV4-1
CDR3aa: CASSQGRDRRMDTQYF
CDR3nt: TGCGCCAGCAGCCAAGGCCGGGACAGGAGGATGGATACGCAGTATTTT

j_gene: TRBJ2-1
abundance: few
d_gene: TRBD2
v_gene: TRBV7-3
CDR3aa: CASSPFGGAFEQFF
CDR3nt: TGTGCCAGCAGCCCTTTCGGGGGGGCGTTTGAGCAGTTCTTC

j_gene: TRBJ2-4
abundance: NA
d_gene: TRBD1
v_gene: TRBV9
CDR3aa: CASSVGQGRAKNIQYF
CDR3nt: TGTGCCAGCAGCGTCGGACAGGGGAGAGCCAAAAACATTCAGTACTTC

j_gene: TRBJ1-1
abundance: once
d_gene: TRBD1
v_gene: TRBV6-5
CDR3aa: CASSPSQGARTEAFF
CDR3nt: TGTGCCAGCAGTCCCTCCCAGGGGGCGCGAACTGAAGCTTTCTTT

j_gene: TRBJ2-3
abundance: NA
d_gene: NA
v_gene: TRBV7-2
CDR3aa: CASSSRVDTQYF
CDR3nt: TGTGCCAGCAGCTCCCGCGTAGATACGCAGTATTTT

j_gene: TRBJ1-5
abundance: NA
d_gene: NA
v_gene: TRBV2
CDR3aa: CASIRDSNQPQHF
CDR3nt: TGTGCCAGCATTCGGGATAGCAATCAGCCCCAGCATTTT

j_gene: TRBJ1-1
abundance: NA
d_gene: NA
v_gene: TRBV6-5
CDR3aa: CASGRGVGTEAFF
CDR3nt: TGTGCCAGCGGTAGGGGTGTTGGTACTGAAGCTTTCTTT

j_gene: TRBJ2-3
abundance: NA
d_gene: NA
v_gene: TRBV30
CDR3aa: CAWTRSGTDTQYF
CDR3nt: TGTGCCTGGACTAGGTCAGGCACAGATACGCAGTATTTT

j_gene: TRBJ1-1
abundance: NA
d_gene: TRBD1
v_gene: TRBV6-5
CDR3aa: CASRRDSRNTEAFF
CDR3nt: TGTGCCAGCAGGCGGGACAGTAGAAACACTGAAGCTTTCTTT

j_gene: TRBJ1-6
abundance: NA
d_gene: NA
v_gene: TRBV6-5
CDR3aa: CASSRSVFDSPLHF
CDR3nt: TGTGCCAGCAGTCGGTCGGTTTTTGATTCACCCCTCCACTTT